This T cell receptor beta chain comes out of a study of cytomegalovirus exposure and HLA in healthy donors. Study-level points and caveats: A link between a missense DCLRE1C variant and TCR beta V- and J-gene trimming emerged from a later analysis. Earlier analysis yielded a pattern in which most TCR beta V segments were productive about 87% or about 30% of the time. It emerged from a later analysis that several of the most significant clusters appeared to be linked to common viral pathogens. An ancestry cluster, one associated with Asian ancestry, reportedly showed fewer N-insertions than the 666-donor mean in a later analysis.

As for this clone: Its antigen is still unknown.

This CDR3 has 15 residues. Deletions cut 1 base from V and 8 bases from J, with 17 bases between. The germline CDR1 and CDR2 sequences are SEHNR and FQNEAQ (reference sequence). Vbeta (60) and Jbeta (13) primers were used in the PCR. Sequencing was performed with immunoSEQ multiplex PCR; in TCRdb, only in-frame clones are kept and a portion is missing. Of about 200,000 clones listed, around 84% were seen once; the top ten hold about 1.7%. The sequencing sample was made of PBMCs. This clonotype was obtained from a woman aged 18-29 years in good health and CMV-seronegative. The rearrangement joins TRBV7-9 to TRBJ1-2, with a tentative D call TRBD1 (5 bases). The CDR3 DNA reads TGTGCCAGCAGCTTAGTAGAACAGGCGGCTTGGGGCTACACCTTC. It specifies CASSLVEQAAWGYTF. Drawing the rest from reference TRBV7-9 and TRBJ1-2, the complete variable domain is DTGVSQNPRHKITKRGQNVTFRCDPISEHNRLYWYRQTLGQGPEFLTYFQNEAQLEKSRLLSDRFSAERPKGSFSTLEIQRTEQGDSAMYLCASSLVEQAAWGYTFGSGTRLTVV.